These 30 T cell receptor beta chains were sequenced from one sample in a study of blood T cell repertoires in COVID-19. Only in-frame clones appear in the TCRdb table, and some are missing; sequencing was by immunoSEQ multiplex PCR. The data show about 95,000 clones, about nine tenths seen once. The source material was peripheral blood. These receptors came from a man between 60 and 70 years old with COVID-19, enrolled during active disease.

Only one count was recorded for this clone. The CDR3 reads CASSIVGRYQETQYF. CDR3 bases: TGTGCCAGTAGTATAGTCGGGAGATACCAAGAGACCCAGTACTTC. This rearrangement joins TRBV19 to TRBJ2-5, with D possibly being TRBD2 (6 bases). The CDR3 covers 15 residues. Per the germline V gene, CDR1 is LNHDA and CDR2 is SQIVND (reference sequence). V was shortened by 1 base and J by 0 bases, with 9 bases between the two germline ends.

CDR3 bases: TGTGCCAGCAGCCCGACTAGCGCGGCTTCCTACGAGCAGTACTTC. Translation gives CASSPTSAASYEQYF. The chain recombines TRBV14 with TRBJ2-7; 8 nucleotides agree with TRBD2. There are 15 residues in the CDR3. Trimming at V came to 4 bases and at J to 1 base, leaving 6 bases not matched to a gene. Germline-derived CDR1 and CDR2 are SGHDN and FVKESK.

The gene calls are TRBV5-1 and TRBJ2-6; D might be TRBD1 (6 bases). CDR1 is SGHRS, CDR2 YFSETQ, per germline. The CDR3 totals 16 residues. The V end was cut by 2 bases, the J end by 2 bases, with 11 bases between. In DNA, the CDR3 is TGCGCCAGCAGCTTAACAGGGAATGCTGGGGCCAACGTCCTGACTTTC. It is translated as CASSLTGNAGANVLTF.

The V call is TRBV28, the J call TRBJ2-7, with D possibly matching TRBD1 (5 bases). The length of the CDR3 is 13 residues. Germline-derived CDR1 and CDR2 are MDHEN and SYDVKM. Between the trimmed V and J ends, which lost 8 bases and 3 bases, there was a span of 14 bases. CDR3 in DNA: TGTGCCAGCCTGGGATCAGGGATCTACGAGCAGTACTTC. This sequence encodes CASLGSGIYEQYF.

For this clone: Germline is not matched at one junction end, which may reflect a read error. The chain joins TRBV5-1 to TRBJ1-1, with D tentatively TRBD1 (6 bases). The CDR3 covers 14 residues. Germline CDR1 SGHRS, CDR2 YFSETQ. In nucleotides, the CDR3 is TGCGCCAGCAGCTTGGGGCAGGGGAACGCTGAAGCTTTCTTT. Amino acid sequence: CASSLGQGNAEAFF.

The chain employs TRBV18 and TRBJ2-3; 10 bases are a match to TRBD1. CDR1 is KGHSH and CDR2 is LQKENI in the germline V gene. There are 16 residues in the CDR3. With V trimmed by 1 base and J by 2 bases, 3 bases remained unmatched. The CDR3 sequence: CASSPQTGGITDTQYF. The CDR3 DNA is TGTGCCAGCTCACCACAGACAGGGGGCATCACAGATACGCAGTATTTT.

J is TRBJ2-3 and V is TRBV13; 7 bases are shared with TRBD2. V dropped 2 bases and J dropped 6; count of bases not matched to a gene: 8. The CDR3 totals 15 residues. The V gene's germline CDR1 is PRHDT and CDR2 FYEKMQ (reference sequence). The CDR3 is CASSLIWEGHDTQYF. The CDR3, as DNA: TGTGCCAGCAGCTTAATCTGGGAGGGCCACGATACGCAGTATTTT. Complete variable domain (other parts from reference TRBV13 and TRBJ2-3): AAGVIQSPRHLIKEKRETATLKCYPIPRHDTVYWYQQGPGQDPQFLISFYEKMQSDKGSIPDRFSAQQFSDYHSELNMSSLELGDSALYFCASSLIWEGHDTQYFGPGTRLTVL.

The rearrangement links TRBV30 to TRBJ2-2, with 7 bases that match TRBD2. The junction had 13 bases not matched to a gene; V was cut back by 4 bases and J by 2 bases. The CDR3 is 17 amino acids. Looked up from germline, CDR1 is GTSNPN and CDR2 is SVGIG (reference sequence). For the CDR3, the DNA is TGTGCCTGGACCCGTTGGGTAGCGGGTTTAAACACCGGGGAGCTGTTTTTT. Its protein product is CAWTRWVAGLNTGELFF. Drawing the rest from reference TRBV30 and TRBJ2-2, the complete variable domain is SQTIHQWPATLVQPVGSPLSLECTVEGTSNPNLYWYRQAAGRGLQLLFYSVGIGQISSEVPQNLSASRPQDRQFILSSKKLLLSDSGFYLCAWTRWVAGLNTGELFFGEGSRLTVL.

The chain combines TRBV7-9 with TRBJ1-5; 7 bases align to TRBD1. This CDR3 spans 15 amino acids. Germline CDR1 reads SEHNR; CDR2 reads FQNEAQ (reference sequence). Trimming at V came to 4 bases and at J to 6 bases, leaving 9 bases not matched to a gene. As DNA, the CDR3 is TGTGCCAGCAGCTCCGGGACAGTCAGCGGTCAGCCCCAGCATTTT. Translation: CASSSGTVSGQPQHF.

The genes are TRBV7-3 and TRBJ1-1; no definite D call. The germline V and J ends were trimmed by 6 bases and 1 base, with 9 bases remaining between them. Per the germline V gene, CDR1 is SGHTA and CDR2 is FQGTGA. The CDR3 covers 13 residues. CDR3 sequence reads: CASSRQQNTEAFF. CDR3 nucleotide sequence: TGTGCCAGCAGTCGACAACAGAACACTGAAGCTTTCTTT.

Worth noting for this clone: Distinct nucleotide sequences in the sample also encode this CDR3. The rearrangement links TRBV5-8 to TRBJ1-6; 8 bases fit TRBD1. CDR1 SGHTS and CDR2 YDEGEE come from the germline V gene. The CDR3 is 14 residues long. With V trimmed by 0 bases and J by 7 bases, 0 bases remained unmatched. CDR3 sequence reads: CASSLGQGNSPLHF. CDR3 sequence (DNA): TGTGCCAGCAGCTTGGGACAGGGGAATTCACCCCTCCACTTT. Full variable domain (rest looked up from reference TRBV5-8 and TRBJ1-6): EAGVTQSPTHLIKTRGQQATLRCSPISGHTSVYWYQQALGLGLQFLLWYDEGEERNRGNFPPRFSGRQFPNYSSELNVNALELEDSALYLCASSLGQGNSPLHFGNGTRLTVT.

V and J are TRBV2 and TRBJ2-4; 7 bases fit TRBD2. The J segment lost 6 bases and the V segment lost 1 base, leaving 0 bases of the junction unmatched. This CDR3 has 13 amino acids. Germline V gives CDR1 SNHLY, CDR2 FYNNEI. In DNA form, the CDR3 reads TGTGCCAGCAGTGAAGGCGGGGGAAACATTCAGTACTTC. Its protein product is CASSEGGGNIQYF.

The V gene is TRBV7-8, the J gene TRBJ1-1, with 8 bases aligning to TRBD1. There are 17 residues in the CDR3. J gave up 1 base and V 4 bases, and 11 bases lay outside the gene matches. CDR1 and CDR2 from the germline V gene are SGHVS and FQNEAQ. CDR3 nucleotides: TGTGCCAGCAGCTCAGAGTCAGGGGGCCCTAAGAACACTGAAGCTTTCTTT. Its protein is CASSSESGGPKNTEAFF.

This clone has more than one count but fewer than ten. The chain links TRBV14 to TRBJ1-5; 8 positions agree with TRBD1. CDR3 length equals 18 residues. The V segment lost 4 bases and the J segment 2 bases; nucleotides outside the gene matches: 13. Germline CDR1 is SGHDN and CDR2 is FVKESK. Here the CDR3 DNA reads TGTGCCAGCAGCCCCAGAGTGACAGGGGAAGAGGGCAATCAGCCCCAGCATTTT. It codes for CASSPRVTGEEGNQPQHF.

The chain employs TRBV25-1 and TRBJ1-4; D is perhaps TRBD1 (5 bases). V lost 7 bases and J lost 7, with 13 bases in between. In germline, CDR1 is MGHDK, CDR2 SYGVNS. CDR3 length: 13 amino acids. CDR3 sequence: CASTDGGAEKLFF. Written as DNA, the CDR3 is TGTGCCAGCACTGACGGCGGGGCTGAAAAACTGTTTTTT.

The CDR3 reads CSAVGMSGYTF. CDR3 coding DNA: TGCAGCGCCGTCGGTATGTCTGGCTACACCTTC. The J gene is TRBJ1-2, the V gene TRBV29-1; D is unresolved. The V and J ends lost 7 bases and 7 bases respectively, with 13 bases between them. The CDR3 totals 11 residues. Germline lookup yields CDR1 SQVTM and CDR2 ANQGSEA.

The chain couples TRBV27 to TRBJ1-5; D may be TRBD1 (5 bases). From germline, CDR1 is MNHEY and CDR2 SMNVEV (reference sequence). This CDR3 region has 15 residues. The V gene lost 6 bases and the J gene lost 0 bases, with 12 bases spanning the gap. CDR3 bases: TGTGCCAGCAGGGGAGGGACTCTTAGCAATCAGCCCCAGCATTTT. Protein: CASRGGTLSNQPQHF.

The chain is built from TRBV10-3 and TRBJ2-7; D perhaps matches TRBD2 (6 bases). V lost 3 bases to trimming and J lost 1 base, with 13 bases between them. CDR1 and CDR2 (germline): ENHRY, SYGVKD. The CDR3 has 15 residues. CDR3 sequence reads: CAISDSAGDSYEQYF. CDR3 bases: TGTGCCATCAGTGATTCAGCGGGTGATTCCTACGAGCAGTACTTC.

The chain recombines TRBV10-3 with TRBJ1-1; 8 bases are shared with TRBD1. With V trimmed by 4 bases and J by 6 bases, 10 bases remained unmatched. This CDR3 spans 15 amino acids. CDR1 ENHRY and CDR2 SYGVKD come from the germline V gene. The CDR3 DNA sequence: TGTGCCATCAGTGCCGGACAGGGCACCGGGGCTGAAGCTTTCTTT. Its translation: CAISAGQGTGAEAFF.

The rearrangement joins TRBV5-1 to TRBJ2-4, with TRBD2 identical over 8 bases. CDR1 and CDR2 from the germline V gene are SGHRS and YFSETQ. Trimming cost V 4 bases and J 0 bases; bases outside gene matches: 9. The CDR3 is made up of 17 amino acids. The CDR3 region is CASSVGLAELAKNIQYF. CDR3 coding DNA: TGCGCCAGCAGCGTCGGACTAGCAGAACTAGCCAAAAACATTCAGTACTTC.

The chain recombines TRBV15 with TRBJ2-1, with 11 bases matching TRBD2. V lost 2 bases and J lost 9; bases outside the gene matches: 9. CDR1 and CDR2 (germline): LNHNV, YYDKDF (reference sequence). The CDR3 length is 16 residues. The CDR3 loop reads CATSRIASGRYGEQFF. The CDR3 region has the DNA TGTGCCACCAGCAGAATAGCTAGCGGGAGGTATGGTGAGCAGTTCTTC.

Comment on this clone: This CDR3 is also generated by other DNA sequences in the sample. V and J are TRBV7-6 and TRBJ2-7; the D gene is possibly TRBD1 (5 bases). The V end lost 5 bases, the J end lost 5 bases, and 10 bases lay between the germline ends. This CDR3 contains 12 residues. Germline V lookup: CDR1 SGHVS, CDR2 FNYEAQ. The CDR3 loop reads CASSDRRDEQYF. In DNA, the CDR3 is TGTGCCAGCAGCGATCGCAGGGACGAGCAGTACTTC.

The chain employs TRBV19 and TRBJ1-5; weak D call: TRBD1 (5 bases). V gave up 3 bases and J gave up 1 base, with 10 bases separating them. Germline V gene sequence: CDR1 LNHDA, CDR2 SQIVND (reference sequence). The CDR3 is made up of 15 amino acids. The CDR3 nucleotides read TGTGCCAGTAGTATGGGGGGGGTGAGCAATCAGCCCCAGCATTTT. Amino acid sequence: CASSMGGVSNQPQHF. Full variable domain (rest looked up from reference TRBV19 and TRBJ1-5): DGGITQSPKYLFRKEGQNVTLSCEQNLNHDAMYWYRQDPGQGLRLIYYSQIVNDFQKGDIAEGYSVSREKKESFPLTVTSAQKNPTAFYLCASSMGGVSNQPQHFGDGTRLSIL.

This chain uses TRBV27 with TRBJ1-2; TRBD1 might be the D (6 bases). With 5 bases removed from V and 6 bases from J, the gap between germline ends came to 19 bases. This CDR3 has 15 amino acids. Germline CDR1 reads MNHEY; CDR2 reads SMNVEV (reference sequence). The CDR3 DNA sequence: TGTGCCAGCAGTCGCACAGGGCCTAAGTACGATGGCTACACCTTC. Translation gives CASSRTGPKYDGYTF.

V and J are TRBV7-3 and TRBJ1-2; a weak D match, TRBD1 (6 bases). This CDR3 comprises 19 residues. Germline V lookup: CDR1 SGHTA, CDR2 FQGTGA. Trimming cost V 2 bases and J 0 bases, with 22 bases left between them. Here the CDR3 reads CASSLPLTRRGGSNYGYTF. The CDR3 nucleotides read TGTGCCAGCAGCTTACCCTTAACCCGTAGAGGGGGATCTAACTATGGCTACACCTTC.

A single count supports this clone. The chain combines TRBV4-2 with TRBJ1-4; 7 bases align to TRBD1. Trimming removed 3 bases from V and 0 bases from J; junction bases left unmatched: 10. CDR1 and CDR2 from the germline V gene are LGHNA and YNFKEQ. The CDR3 spans 18 residues. This chain's CDR3 is CASSQRDSHLATNEKLFF. The CDR3 DNA reads TGTGCCAGCAGCCAGCGGGACAGCCACCTAGCAACTAATGAAAAACTGTTTTTT.

J is TRBJ1-1 and V is TRBV5-1; 7 positions match TRBD1. Germline V gene data show CDR1 as SGHRS and CDR2 as YFSETQ. After removal of 7 bases from V and 6 bases from J, the junction contained 9 bases not matched to a gene. CDR3 length: 13 amino acids. DNA of the CDR3: TGCGCCAGCCGCCGGGACAGCATCTCTGAAGCTTTCTTT. Translation gives CASRRDSISEAFF. Supplemented by reference TRBV5-1 and TRBJ1-1, the full variable domain reads KAGVTQTPRYLIKTRGQQVTLSCSPISGHRSVSWYQQTPGQGLQFLFEYFSETQRNKGNFPGRFSGRQFSNSRSEMNVSTLELGDSALYLCASRRDSISEAFFGQGTRLTVV.

The chain has TRBV27 and TRBJ2-1; 15 nucleotides match TRBD2. The CDR3 contains 16 residues. Germline trimming cut 8 bases from V and 6 bases from J; bases unmatched to any gene: 8. The germline CDR1 and CDR2 sequences are MNHEY and SMNVEV (reference sequence). CDR3 sequence: CASLGLAGGPGNEQFF. The CDR3, as DNA: TGTGCCAGCCTTGGACTAGCGGGAGGGCCGGGCAATGAGCAGTTCTTC.

The chain recombines TRBV28 with TRBJ2-1; TRBD2 aligns across 8 bases. V lost 7 bases to trimming and J lost 0 bases; unmatched junction nucleotides: 2. The germline gives CDR1 MDHEN, CDR2 SYDVKM. The CDR3 has 14 amino acids. CDR3 coding DNA: TGTGCCAGCATGAGCGGGAGCTCCTACAATGAGCAGTTCTTC. Amino acid sequence: CASMSGSSYNEQFF. Variable domain in full (rest from reference TRBV28 and TRBJ2-1): DVKVTQSSRYLVKRTGEKVFLECVQDMDHENMFWYRQDPGLGLRLIYFSYDVKMKEKGDIPEGYSVSREKKERFSLILESASTNQTSMYLCASMSGSSYNEQFFGPGTRLTVL.

V usage is TRBV6-2 or TRBV6-3 and J usage is TRBJ1-2; no reliable D call. The CDR3 has 13 amino acids. CDR1 is MNHEY, CDR2 SVGEGT, per germline. With 0 bases removed from V and 8 bases from J, the gap between germline ends came to 10 bases. The CDR3: CASSYSGGWGYTF. The CDR3 DNA follows: TGTGCCAGCAGTTACTCCGGAGGTTGGGGCTACACCTTC.